Listed below are T cell receptor beta chains from one sample, sequenced in a study of siplizumab effects on memory and regulatory T cells. Method: immunoSEQ multiplex PCR; TCRdb's copy keeps in-frame clones and lacks some. The sample consists of about 91,000 clones, 93% of them appearing once. The sample comprised CD8+ T cells sorted from blood. The receptor source for this set is a human donor in good health. The CDR3 runs from the conserved cysteine through the conserved F or W. A D gene is named only where the DNA matches it firmly. Where a row states a size, it is once, few, many or the class of an expanded clone; other rows omit it.

clone size: once; D gene: .; J gene: TRBJ1-3; V gene: TRBV9; CDR3 protein: CASSTSGSTGNTIYF; CDR3 DNA: TGTGCCAGCAGCACATCGGGGTCAACTGGAAACACCATATATTTT
clone size: .; D gene: TRBD2; J gene: TRBJ2-2; V gene: TRBV27; CDR3 protein: CASSLYPRSGGATGELFF; CDR3 DNA: TGTGCCAGCAGTTTATACCCCCGAAGCGGGGGGGCCACCGGGGAGCTGTTTTTT
clone size: .; D gene: TRBD1; J gene: TRBJ1-2; V gene: TRBV5-8; CDR3 protein: CASSLAGGQGAYGYTF; CDR3 DNA: TGTGCCAGCAGCTTGGCCGGAGGACAGGGGGCCTATGGCTACACCTTC
clone size: .; D gene: TRBD1; J gene: TRBJ2-3; V gene: TRBV29-1; CDR3 protein: CSAPGQYTDTQYF; CDR3 DNA: TGCAGCGCCCCGGGACAGTACACAGATACGCAGTATTTT
clone size: .; D gene: .; J gene: TRBJ2-6; V gene: TRBV5-1; CDR3 protein: CASSLAAGTSGANVLTF; CDR3 DNA: TGCGCCAGCAGCTTGGCCGCAGGGACCTCTGGGGCCAACGTCCTGACTTTC
clone size: .; D gene: .; J gene: TRBJ1-1; V gene: TRBV7-9; CDR3 protein: CASSPGSTEAFF; CDR3 DNA: TGTGCCAGCAGCCCTGGTTCCACTGAAGCTTTCTTT
clone size: once; D gene: .; J gene: TRBJ1-2; V gene: TRBV4-1; CDR3 protein: CASSQDTGATANYGYTF; CDR3 DNA: TGCGCCAGCAGCCAAGATACCGGCGCGACAGCAAACTATGGCTACACCTTC
clone size: once; D gene: TRBD1; J gene: TRBJ1-1; V gene: TRBV4-1; CDR3 protein: CASSRRQGQNTEAFF; CDR3 DNA: TGCGCCAGCAGCCGGCGACAGGGACAGAACACTGAAGCTTTCTTT
clone size: .; D gene: .; J gene: TRBJ2-3; V gene: TRBV7-9; CDR3 protein: CASSLGGQDTQYF; CDR3 DNA: TGTGCCAGCAGCTTAGGGGGCCAAGATACGCAGTATTTT
clone size: .; D gene: .; J gene: TRBJ2-5; V gene: TRBV11-3; CDR3 protein: CASSSPWLQETQYF; CDR3 DNA: TGTGCCAGCAGCTCCCCTTGGCTCCAAGAGACCCAGTACTTC
clone size: .; D gene: TRBD1; J gene: TRBJ1-1; V gene: TRBV5-8; CDR3 protein: CASTLGGPNTEAFF; CDR3 DNA: TGTGCCAGCACCTTAGGGGGCCCGAACACTGAAGCTTTCTTT
clone size: .; D gene: .; J gene: TRBJ2-7; V gene: TRBV5-1; CDR3 protein: CASSLGQPSYEQYF; CDR3 DNA: TGCGCCAGCAGCTTGGGACAGCCTTCCTACGAGCAGTACTTC
clone size: .; D gene: .; J gene: TRBJ2-1; V gene: TRBV7-9; CDR3 protein: CASSLEGSIYNEQFF; CDR3 DNA: TGTGCCAGCAGCTTAGAGGGGTCTATTTACAATGAGCAGTTCTTC
clone size: .; D gene: .; J gene: TRBJ2-7; V gene: TRBV2; CDR3 protein: CASSELVARDSYEQYF; CDR3 DNA: TGTGCCAGCAGTGAACTTGTCGCCCGGGACTCCTACGAGCAGTACTTC
clone size: once; D gene: TRBD2; J gene: TRBJ2-1; V gene: TRBV19; CDR3 protein: CASSLNRLAGGGDEQFF; CDR3 DNA: TGTGCCAGTAGTCTCAACCGACTAGCGGGGGGTGGCGATGAGCAGTTCTTC
clone size: .; D gene: .; J gene: TRBJ2-7; V gene: TRBV15; CDR3 protein: CATSSGYSYEQYF; CDR3 DNA: TGTGCCACCAGCAGCGGATACTCCTACGAGCAGTACTTC
clone size: .; D gene: TRBD1; J gene: TRBJ1-1; V gene: TRBV5-6; CDR3 protein: CASSLRGPYTEAFF; CDR3 DNA: TGTGCCAGCAGCTTAAGGGGGCCTTACACTGAAGCTTTCTTT
clone size: once; D gene: .; J gene: TRBJ2-6; V gene: TRBV4-1; CDR3 protein: CASSQISGANVLTF; CDR3 DNA: TGCGCCAGCAGCCAAATATCTGGGGCCAACGTCCTGACTTTC
clone size: few; D gene: .; J gene: TRBJ2-7; V gene: TRBV6-5; CDR3 protein: CASTTHQGRYEQYF; CDR3 DNA: TGTGCCAGCACCACCCACCAGGGCAGATACGAGCAGTACTTC
clone size: .; D gene: TRBD1; J gene: TRBJ1-4; V gene: TRBV4-1; CDR3 protein: CASSQGETGGGGEKLFF; CDR3 DNA: TGCGCCAGCAGCCAGGGGGAGACAGGGGGCGGAGGTGAAAAACTGTTTTTT
clone size: .; D gene: .; J gene: TRBJ2-7; V gene: TRBV30; CDR3 protein: CAWSVPGDYEQYF; CDR3 DNA: TGTGCCTGGAGTGTCCCGGGAGACTACGAGCAGTACTTC
clone size: .; D gene: TRBD1; J gene: TRBJ2-1; V gene: TRBV4-1; CDR3 protein: CASSHMGQGVSDEQFF; CDR3 DNA: TGCGCCAGCAGCCACATGGGACAGGGGGTGAGCGATGAGCAGTTCTTC
clone size: few; D gene: .; J gene: TRBJ2-3; V gene: TRBV2; CDR3 protein: CASSSGTDTQYF; CDR3 DNA: TGTGCCAGCAGTTCAGGCACAGATACGCAGTATTTT
clone size: .; D gene: TRBD1; J gene: TRBJ1-5; V gene: TRBV27; CDR3 protein: CASSQGATYSNQPQHF; CDR3 DNA: TGTGCCAGCAGCCAGGGGGCCACCTATAGCAATCAGCCCCAGCATTTT
clone size: .; D gene: .; J gene: TRBJ2-5; V gene: TRBV5-6; CDR3 protein: CASSRLESQETQYF; CDR3 DNA: TGTGCCAGCAGCCGCCTAGAGTCCCAAGAGACCCAGTACTTC
clone size: .; D gene: TRBD1; J gene: TRBJ1-4; V gene: TRBV29-1; CDR3 protein: CSVLDRGNEKLFF; CDR3 DNA: TGCAGCGTTTTAGACAGGGGTAATGAAAAACTGTTTTTT
clone size: .; D gene: .; J gene: TRBJ1-4; V gene: TRBV12-2; CDR3 protein: CASRPQAGHGEKLFF; CDR3 DNA: TGTGCAAGTCGCCCACAAGCAGGGCACGGTGAAAAACTGTTTTTT
clone size: .; D gene: .; J gene: TRBJ1-1; V gene: TRBV16; CDR3 protein: CASSPPRGVNTEAFF; CDR3 DNA: TGTGCCAGCAGCCCCCCCCGCGGCGTGAACACTGAAGCTTTCTTT
clone size: .; D gene: TRBD1; J gene: TRBJ1-2; V gene: TRBV27; CDR3 protein: CASSPIGQGHGYTF; CDR3 DNA: TGTGCCAGCAGTCCGATCGGACAGGGCCATGGCTACACCTTC
clone size: .; D gene: TRBD2; J gene: TRBJ2-3; V gene: TRBV10-2; CDR3 protein: CASSESRASGSADTQYF; CDR3 DNA: TGCGCCAGCAGTGAGTCGAGGGCTAGCGGGAGCGCAGATACGCAGTATTTT
clone size: .; D gene: .; J gene: TRBJ2-3; V gene: TRBV14; CDR3 protein: CASSQDSTAFTDTQYF; CDR3 DNA: TGTGCCAGCAGCCAAGATAGCACAGCGTTCACAGATACGCAGTATTTT
clone size: .; D gene: TRBD2; J gene: TRBJ2-2; V gene: TRBV9; CDR3 protein: CASSPGGRAGELFF; CDR3 DNA: TGTGCCAGCAGCCCAGGCGGGAGGGCCGGGGAGCTGTTTTTT
clone size: once; D gene: TRBD2; J gene: TRBJ2-1; V gene: TRBV19; CDR3 protein: CASTEGGGPYNEQFF; CDR3 DNA: TGTGCCAGTACCGAGGGCGGGGGACCCTACAATGAGCAGTTCTTC
clone size: .; D gene: .; J gene: TRBJ1-4; V gene: TRBV7-9; CDR3 protein: CASSLSGTTNEKLFF; CDR3 DNA: TGTGCCAGCAGCTTATCAGGGACAACTAATGAAAAACTGTTTTTT
clone size: few; D gene: TRBD1; J gene: TRBJ1-2; V gene: TRBV2; CDR3 protein: CASSRQGVDYGYTF; CDR3 DNA: TGTGCCAGCAGTCGACAGGGGGTGGACTATGGCTACACCTTC
clone size: .; D gene: TRBD2; J gene: TRBJ2-7; V gene: TRBV6-1; CDR3 protein: CASSEYSGGPYEQYF; CDR3 DNA: TGTGCCAGCAGTGAATATTCGGGGGGGCCATACGAGCAGTACTTC
clone size: .; D gene: .; J gene: TRBJ1-1; V gene: TRBV25-1; CDR3 protein: CASSDLGQGNTEAFF; CDR3 DNA: TGTGCCAGCAGTGACCTGGGCCAGGGGAACACTGAAGCTTTCTTT
clone size: .; D gene: .; J gene: TRBJ1-2; V gene: TRBV27; CDR3 protein: CASRPGLTAYGYTF; CDR3 DNA: TGTGCCAGCAGGCCGGGACTGACGGCCTATGGCTACACCTTC
clone size: .; D gene: TRBD2; J gene: TRBJ2-7; V gene: TRBV16; CDR3 protein: CASSLLRGVSYEQYF; CDR3 DNA: TGTGCCAGCAGCCTTTTACGGGGGGTCTCCTACGAGCAGTACTTC
clone size: few; D gene: .; J gene: TRBJ1-2; V gene: TRBV19; CDR3 protein: CASSPGIYGYTF; CDR3 DNA: TGTGCCAGTAGTCCGGGAATCTATGGCTACACCTTC
clone size: .; D gene: TRBD2; J gene: TRBJ2-7; V gene: TRBV27; CDR3 protein: CASTSGTSGNTEQYF; CDR3 DNA: TGTGCCAGCACTTCCGGGACTAGCGGGAACACCGAGCAGTACTTC
clone size: .; D gene: TRBD1; J gene: TRBJ2-7; V gene: TRBV7-9; CDR3 protein: CASSLRQGAYEQYF; CDR3 DNA: TGTGCCAGCAGCTTGCGACAGGGGGCCTACGAGCAGTACTTC
clone size: .; D gene: TRBD2; J gene: TRBJ2-7; V gene: TRBV27; CDR3 protein: CASSWGGSYEQYF; CDR3 DNA: TGTGCCAGCAGTTGGGGAGGGTCGTACGAGCAGTACTTC
clone size: .; D gene: TRBD2; J gene: TRBJ2-7; V gene: TRBV9; CDR3 protein: CASSVDPSGFLDEQYF; CDR3 DNA: TGTGCCAGCAGCGTAGATCCTAGCGGGTTCCTAGACGAGCAGTACTTC
clone size: .; D gene: .; J gene: TRBJ1-3; V gene: TRBV7-9; CDR3 protein: CASSLLGVSGNTIYF; CDR3 DNA: TGTGCCAGCAGCTTATTAGGAGTCTCTGGAAACACCATATATTTT
clone size: .; D gene: .; J gene: TRBJ2-7; V gene: TRBV6-4; CDR3 protein: CASSDPQSYEQYF; CDR3 DNA: TGTGCCAGCAGTGACCCACAGAGCTACGAGCAGTACTTC
clone size: .; D gene: TRBD1; J gene: TRBJ2-7; V gene: TRBV5-1; CDR3 protein: CASSPDRSSYEQYF; CDR3 DNA: TGCGCCAGCAGCCCGGACAGGAGCTCCTACGAGCAGTACTTC
clone size: once; D gene: .; J gene: TRBJ1-4; V gene: TRBV6-5; CDR3 protein: CASSSSSPLNEKLFF; CDR3 DNA: TGTGCCAGCAGCTCGAGCTCGCCATTGAATGAAAAACTGTTTTTT
clone size: .; D gene: .; J gene: TRBJ2-1; V gene: TRBV9; CDR3 protein: CASSVHTSHRGNEQFF; CDR3 DNA: TGTGCCAGCAGCGTACATACGTCCCATCGGGGGAATGAGCAGTTCTTC
clone size: .; D gene: TRBD1; J gene: TRBJ1-2; V gene: TRBV6-6; CDR3 protein: CASSYSGQGLHYGYTF; CDR3 DNA: TGTGCCAGCAGTTACTCGGGACAGGGGCTACACTATGGCTACACCTTC
clone size: .; D gene: TRBD1; J gene: TRBJ2-7; V gene: TRBV7-6; CDR3 protein: CASSSPGQGIAEQYF; CDR3 DNA: TGTGCCAGCAGCTCTCCGGGACAGGGCATCGCCGAGCAGTACTTC
clone size: .; D gene: .; J gene: TRBJ2-1; V gene: TRBV7-9; CDR3 protein: CASSFDFGNEQFF; CDR3 DNA: TGTGCCAGCAGCTTCGACTTCGGGAATGAGCAGTTCTTC
clone size: .; D gene: .; J gene: TRBJ2-5; V gene: TRBV6-5; CDR3 protein: CASSPAGQHQETQYF; CDR3 DNA: TGTGCCAGCAGTCCTGCTGGACAGCACCAAGAGACCCAGTACTTC